The clone carrying this TCR beta chain appeared once. This sample was taken from a study of CD8 T cells in Susac syndrome. Random-hexamer reverse transcription was applied to roughly 0.5 to 1 ug RNA. From the immunoSEQ multiplex PCR reads, TCRdb called clonotypes with MiXCR, one entry per CDR3 protein. The repertoire consists of roughly 150,000 distinct CDR3 sequences, with about 94% occurring once and the leading ten covering roughly 0.19%. This CDR3 contains 14 residues. The ends lost 3 bases at V and 8 bases at J; junction bases unmatched: 7. Per the germline V gene, CDR1 is SGHAT and CDR2 is FQNNGV. Sequencing of TCR beta drew on CD8+ and CD4+ T cells from blood. Treatment-naive patients with stable or active relapsing-remitting disease were the multiple sclerosis controls. Negative isolation was used for CD8+ and CD4+ T cells, and FACS enrichment was applied to TEMRA cells.

The sequenced sample was CD8+ T cells from PBMCs. The clonotype was recovered from a human donor with multiple sclerosis. The chain joins TRBV11-2 to TRBJ1-2, with 9 bases lining up with TRBD1. The chain's CDR3 is CASSLVGQGRGYTF. CDR3 DNA: TGTGCCAGCAGCTTGGTGGGACAGGGTAGGGGCTACACCTTC.